The 16 T cell receptor beta chains given below trace back to one sample, sequenced in a study of tumor-infiltrating lymphocytes in primary liver carcinoma. Without any cell sorting, about 20-31 mg of bulk tissue yielded co-extracted RNA and DNA. Using a constant-region primer together with ProtoScript II reverse transcriptase, TCR beta cDNA was made from roughly 540 ng of total RNA. ARM-PCR was slightly modified, and three nested multiplex PCR rounds with it gave rise to the TCR beta libraries. Primers for the first two PCR rounds were TRBV1-TRBV30 forward primers and a C-beta reverse primer (around 10 cycles per round). TCRdb itself ran the multiplex PCR reads through MiXCR, one entry per CDR3 protein. Among under 25,000 distinct CDR3 sequences listed, 70% to 80% were seen once. Sequencing used liver tumor tissue from sampling region 5. Subset specified: tumor region T5, tumor centre. The receptors shown here come from a woman in her twenties or thirties with primary liver carcinoma and hepatitis B virus infection.

As regards this clonotype: The conserved closing phenylalanine or tryptophan is absent in this CDR3, likely reflecting a read error. This rearrangement joins TRBV5-4 to TRBJ2-2, with D possibly TRBD2 on 6 matching bases. The V gene's germline CDR1 is SGHNT and CDR2 YYREEE (reference sequence). CDR3 length: 16 residues. The DNA of the CDR3 is TGTGTCAGCAGCTTGGAGGGAACGACGATGAGCGGGGAGCTGTTTTCT. Translation gives CVSSLEGTTMSGELFS.

A note on this clonotype: Because the CDR3 is missing its conserved closing phenylalanine or tryptophan, this is likely a read error. The rearrangement uses TRBV11-2 and TRBJ1-4; tentatively, D is TRBD1 (5 bases). Germline values: CDR1 SGHAT, CDR2 FQNNGV. CDR3 length equals 12 residues. The DNA of the CDR3 is TGTGCTGGCAGCCCCTGGGGGGGAAAACTGTTTTAT. Protein product: CAGSPWGGKLFY.

Notes on this clonotype: A much bigger clone sits one base away, suggesting this may be a read error. The missing conserved phenylalanine or tryptophan at the end of this CDR3 makes a read error likely. The chain recombines TRBV7-2 with TRBJ2-7; D gene ambiguous. Trimming pared 0 bases from V and 3 bases from J, leaving 12 bases between. CDR1 and CDR2 from the germline V gene are SGHTA and FQGNSA. The CDR3 loop spans 15 amino acids. The CDR3 loop reads CASSLAHGSYYEQYL. The DNA of the CDR3 is TGTGCCAGCAGCTTAGCCCACGGTTCGTACTACGAGCAGTACTTA.

The chain joins TRBV6-1 to TRBJ2-2; D is perhaps TRBD1 or TRBD2 (6 bases each). This CDR3 spans 19 amino acids. Germline V lookup: CDR1 MNHNS, CDR2 SASEGT. The CDR3 reads CVISETLPGGAAITGELFF. CDR3 coding DNA: TGTGTCATCAGTGAAACCCTTCCCGGGGGCGCCGCGATCACCGGGGAGCTGTTTTTT.

As concerns this clonotype: A junction boundary mismatches the germline segment, possibly from a read error. The chain couples TRBV11-2 to TRBJ2-5; TRBD1 aligns across 9 bases. The CDR3 has 16 residues. In germline, CDR1 is SGHAT, CDR2 FQNNGV. CDR3 loop: CASSTRTGGAKETQHF. CDR3 in DNA: TGTGCCAGCAGCACAAGAACAGGGGGCGCAAAGGAGACCCAGCACTTC. Full variable domain (remainder filled in from reference TRBV11-2 and TRBJ2-5): EAGVAQSPRYKIIEKRQSVAFWCNPISGHATLYWYQQILGQGPKLLIQFQNNGVVDDSQLPKDRFSAERLKGVDSTLKIQPAKLEDSAVYLCASSTRTGGAKETQHFGPGTRLLVL.

Remarks on this clonotype: The conserved closing phenylalanine or tryptophan is absent in this CDR3, likely reflecting a read error. The rearrangement joins TRBV9 to TRBJ2-1; 9 bases agree with TRBD2. Germline CDR1 reads SGDLS; CDR2 reads YYNGEE. The CDR3 totals 14 residues. In nucleotides, the CDR3 is TGTGTCAGCAGCGTAGCGGGGGAGCTAAAGGAACAGTTCCTC. Translating gives CVSSVAGELKEQFL.

In its sample, this clonotype is large. The gene calls are TRBV4-1 and TRBJ2-3, with D hard to call. CDR3 length: 18 amino acids. Trimming cost V 2 bases and J 6 bases, with 24 bases left between them. From germline, CDR1 is MGHRA and CDR2 YSYEKL. CDR3 protein: CASSQLGMVAEDSDTQYF. In DNA, the CDR3 is TGCGCCAGCAGCCAACTAGGCATGGTAGCTGAAGACTCGGATACGCAGTATTTT.

This clonotype appeared a single time. A read error may account for a junction end that differs from germline. The J gene is TRBJ2-7, the V gene TRBV11-1; D remains ambiguous. Germline V gene sequence: CDR1 SGHAT, CDR2 FQDESV (reference sequence). The CDR3 contains 13 residues. CDR3 amino acids: CASGLGYTREQHF. CDR3 in DNA: TGTGCCAGCGGCTTAGGATACACCCGCGAGCAGCACTTC.

Notes on this clonotype: Compared with germline, one end of the junction differs, possibly owing to a read error. The chain joins TRBV5-6 to TRBJ2-5; a weak D match, TRBD1 (6 bases). CDR1 is SGHDT and CDR2 is YYEEEE in the germline V gene. CDR3 size: 13 residues. The CDR3 DNA sequence: TGTGCCAACAGCGACAGGAGTCGGGAGACCCAGTACTTC. Translating it yields CANSDRSRETQYF.

As for this clonotype: It is likely a read error, because the conserved phenylalanine at the end of the CDR3 is missing. The CDR3 DNA follows: TGTGCCAGCAATACCGACAGGGGGTTGACCCAGTACTCC. Protein: CASNTDRGLTQYS. J is TRBJ2-5 and V is TRBV6-5, with 9 bases that match TRBD1. This CDR3 is 13 amino acids long. In germline, CDR1 is MNHEY, CDR2 SVGAGI. The V gene end was trimmed by 7 bases and the J gene end by 7 bases; junction bases not matched to a gene: 7.

Turning to this clonotype: A junction boundary mismatches the germline segment, possibly from a read error. CDR3 DNA sequence: TGTACCAGCAGCTCCTCGAATACGGGTGAGCAGTACTTC. Translation: CTSSSSNTGEQYF. This chain connects TRBV11-2 to TRBJ2-7; D unclear. Germline CDR1 reads SGHAT; CDR2 reads FQNNGV. The CDR3 length is 13 residues.

The chain recombines TRBV7-8 with TRBJ2-1; weak D call: TRBD2 (6 bases). V was pared by 10 bases and J by 4 bases, with 23 bases between. The CDR3 consists of 16 residues. From germline, CDR1 is SGHVS and CDR2 FQNEAQ. CDR3 amino acids: CANRPPRGGGYNEQFF. The CDR3 DNA follows: TGTGCCAACCGCCCCCCTCGGGGCGGAGGGTACAATGAGCAGTTCTTC.

Turning to this clonotype: One end of the junction does not line up with germline, which may come from a read error. The rearrangement joins TRBV29-1 to TRBJ2-1; D is perhaps TRBD2 (6 bases). Germline lookup yields CDR1 SQVTM and CDR2 ANQGSEA. There are 10 residues in the CDR3. The CDR3 is CSVPLREQLF. The CDR3 DNA follows: TGCAGCGTTCCTCTTCGGGAGCAACTCTTC.

Of note for this clonotype: This may arise from a read error, as a much more abundant clone is one base away. The V call is TRBV18, the J call TRBJ2-2; D may be TRBD2 (5 bases). This CDR3 region has 18 residues. Germline V CDR1 and CDR2: KGHSH, LQKENI. Trimming removed 0 bases from V and 0 bases from J, with 14 bases in between. Written as DNA, the CDR3 is TGTGCCAGCTCACCACCGGTGCTAGCCGAAACGAACACCGGGGAGCTGTTTTTT. It translates to CASSPPVLAETNTGELFF.

The V call is TRBV11-1, the J call TRBJ2-5; 8 positions match TRBD1. Germline-derived CDR1 and CDR2 are SGHAT and FQDESV (reference sequence). The CDR3 covers 14 residues. CDR3 in amino acids: CACSWAGGTGTQYF. In DNA form, the CDR3 reads TGTGCGTGCAGTTGGGCAGGGGGCACTGGGACCCAGTACTTC.

The chain recombines TRBV29-1 with TRBJ2-7; D not resolved. The tail of the sequence fits TRBJ2-3 better, so the J call may be wrong. Germline values: CDR1 SQVTM, CDR2 ANQGSEA. The CDR3 has 14 residues. The CDR3 reads CSVVLSSTPYEQYF. In nucleotides, the CDR3 is TGCAGCGTTGTATTATCCAGCACTCCCTACGAGCAGTATTTT.